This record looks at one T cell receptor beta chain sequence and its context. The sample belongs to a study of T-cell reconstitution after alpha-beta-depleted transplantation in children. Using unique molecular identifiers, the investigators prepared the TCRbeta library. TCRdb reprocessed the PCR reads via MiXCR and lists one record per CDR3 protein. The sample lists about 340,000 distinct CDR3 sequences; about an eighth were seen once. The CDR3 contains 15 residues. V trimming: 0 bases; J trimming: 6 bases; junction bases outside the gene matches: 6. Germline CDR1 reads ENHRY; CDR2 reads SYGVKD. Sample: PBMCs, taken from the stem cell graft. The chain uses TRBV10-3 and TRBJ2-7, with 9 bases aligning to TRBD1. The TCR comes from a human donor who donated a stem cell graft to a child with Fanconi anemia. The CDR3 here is CAISESRDRVFEQYF. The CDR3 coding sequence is TGTGCCATCAGTGAGTCGAGGGACAGGGTGTTCGAGCAGTACTTC.